The rows below give T cell receptor beta chains drawn from one sample of a study of identical twins. TCRdb reprocessed the 5' RACE reads with MiXCR, giving one entry per CDR3 protein. The table lists approximately 700,000 distinct CDR3 sequences, about 20% of them singletons. The same data also contributed to another study, on T cells expressing NK-cell markers.

Sequencing was done on a sample of PBMCs. Receptors originate from a woman aged 18-35 years in good health. CDR3s include the opening cysteine and the closing phenylalanine or tryptophan. D genes are given only for firm matches. A row's size may be missing; if present it is once, few, many or a size class.

j_gene | abundance | v_gene | d_gene | len | CDR3aa | CDR3nt
TRBJ2-3 | - | TRBV15 | - | 17 | CATSRARSALLTDTQYF | TGTGCCACCAGCAGAGCTCGAAGCGCACTCCTCACAGATACGCAGTATTTT
TRBJ1-2 | - | TRBV6-5 | - | 11 | CASRETGRYTF | TGTGCCAGCAGGGAGACAGGACGCTACACCTTC
TRBJ2-7 | - | TRBV20-1 | - | 12 | CSARVGSYEQYF | TGCAGTGCTAGAGTTGGGTCCTACGAGCAGTACTTC
TRBJ1-2 | - | TRBV2 | - | 14 | CASSEGGGAYGYTF | TGTGCCAGCAGTGAAGGTGGCGGAGCCTATGGCTACACCTTC
TRBJ2-1 | - | TRBV19 | TRBD2 | 14 | CASETSGGYNEQFF | TGTGCCAGCGAGACTAGCGGCGGATACAATGAGCAGTTCTTC
TRBJ2-7 | many | TRBV13 | - | 14 | CASSLGGLAYEQYF | TGTGCCAGCAGCTTAGGGGGATTGGCCTACGAGCAGTACTTC
TRBJ2-3 | few | TRBV27 | TRBD1 | 14 | CATGRDRGTDTQYF | TGTGCCACCGGCCGGGACAGGGGAACAGATACGCAGTATTTT
TRBJ2-3 | many | TRBV12-3/TRBV12-4 | - | 11 | CASSLGGAQYF | TGTGCCAGCAGTTTAGGGGGTGCGCAGTATTTT
TRBJ2-1 | - | TRBV5-1 | TRBD1 | 15 | CASRRLGQGNNEQFF | TGCGCCAGCAGACGTCTGGGACAGGGGAACAATGAGCAGTTCTTC
TRBJ1-5 | - | TRBV12-3/TRBV12-4 | - | 15 | CASSPAAGNNQPQHF | TGTGCCAGCAGCCCAGCGGCGGGTAACAATCAGCCCCAGCATTTT
TRBJ2-3 | few | TRBV7-8 | - | 14 | CASSWSRSPDTQYF | TGTGCCAGCAGCTGGTCGAGGAGTCCCGATACGCAGTATTTT
TRBJ2-2 | many | TRBV10-3 | TRBD2 | 15 | CAITGTSGNTGELFF | TGTGCCATCACAGGGACTAGCGGGAACACCGGGGAGCTGTTTTTT
TRBJ2-7 | - | TRBV7-2 | TRBD1 | 16 | CASSLPPGTGENEQYF | TGTGCCAGCAGCTTACCACCCGGGACAGGGGAGAACGAGCAGTACTTC
TRBJ2-1 | - | TRBV7-9 | - | 15 | CASSLPGLNYNEQFF | TGTGCCAGCAGCTTACCGGGTCTTAACTACAATGAGCAGTTCTTC
TRBJ2-1 | - | TRBV5-1 | - | 16 | CASSLGLGPPGNEQFF | TGCGCCAGCAGCTTGGGGCTAGGACCCCCGGGGAATGAGCAGTTCTTC
TRBJ2-2 | - | TRBV11-3 | TRBD2 | 16 | CASSSRLAGGGGELFF | TGTGCCAGCAGCTCTCGACTAGCGGGGGGCGGCGGGGAGCTGTTTTTT
TRBJ1-2 | few | TRBV5-1 | - | 15 | CASSLRTPAGTSYTF | TGCGCCAGCAGCTTACGTACCCCCGCAGGGACGAGCTACACCTTC
TRBJ2-6 | - | TRBV20-1 | - | 16 | CSASLQGRSGANVLTF | TGCAGTGCTAGCTTACAGGGACGCTCTGGGGCCAACGTCCTGACTTTC
TRBJ2-7 | - | TRBV14 | TRBD2 | 16 | CASSHFREGSPYEQYF | TGTGCCAGCAGCCACTTCCGGGAGGGCTCTCCCTACGAGCAGTACTTC
TRBJ1-1 | - | TRBV6-2/TRBV6-3 | - | 19 | CASSYIVVGQRTVHTEAFF | TGTGCCAGCAGTTACATAGTCGTAGGCCAACGGACAGTCCACACTGAAGCTTTCTTT
TRBJ2-5 | few | TRBV12-3/TRBV12-4 | - | 13 | CASQRKFQETQYF | TGTGCCAGTCAGCGTAAATTCCAAGAGACCCAGTACTTC
TRBJ2-2 | - | TRBV12-3/TRBV12-4 | TRBD1 | 17 | CASSLWIRTGDTGELFF | TGTGCCAGCAGTTTGTGGATTCGGACAGGGGACACCGGGGAGCTGTTTTTT
TRBJ2-3 | - | TRBV20-1 | TRBD2 | 16 | CSAGGRRGGSTDTQYF | TGCAGTGCCGGAGGCCGACGGGGGGGAAGCACAGATACGCAGTATTTT
TRBJ2-1 | few | TRBV4-3 | TRBD2 | 16 | CASSRGLAGGYNEQFF | TGCGCCAGCAGCCGTGGACTAGCGGGAGGGTACAATGAGCAGTTCTTC
TRBJ1-5 | - | TRBV6-5 | - | 15 | CASSDSARRNQPQHF | TGTGCCAGCAGTGACTCTGCGCGGAGGAATCAGCCCCAGCATTTT
TRBJ1-4 | few | TRBV9 | - | 15 | CASSAPGPDNEKLFF | TGTGCCAGCAGCGCTCCGGGACCGGATAATGAAAAACTGTTTTTT
TRBJ2-7 | many | TRBV12-3/TRBV12-4 | - | 13 | CASSLSRSYEQYF | TGTGCCAGCAGTTTGAGCAGGTCCTACGAGCAGTACTTC
TRBJ2-6 | - | TRBV6-2/TRBV6-3 | TRBD2 | 19 | CASSYRAGGTLSGANVLTF | TGTGCCAGCAGTTACCGGGCGGGAGGGACCCTCTCTGGGGCCAACGTCCTGACTTTC
TRBJ1-3 | few | TRBV24-1 | - | 16 | CATSDELQGSGNTIYF | TGTGCCACCAGTGATGAGTTACAGGGATCCGGAAACACCATATATTTT
TRBJ2-3 | - | TRBV20-1 | TRBD2 | 14 | CSVIGTSGTDTQYF | TGCAGTGTCATTGGTACTAGCGGCACAGATACGCAGTATTTT
TRBJ2-7 | - | TRBV6-5 | TRBD2 | 15 | CASSWGLAGSYEQYF | TGTGCCAGCAGCTGGGGGCTAGCGGGGTCCTACGAGCAGTACTTC
TRBJ2-5 | - | TRBV20-1 | TRBD2 | 15 | CSASVGTSSRETQYF | TGCAGTGCTAGTGTGGGGACTAGCAGTAGGGAGACCCAGTACTTC
TRBJ1-1 | - | TRBV29-1 | - | 13 | CSVVRGAGTEAFF | TGCAGCGTTGTTCGGGGGGCAGGCACTGAAGCTTTCTTT
TRBJ2-1 | many | TRBV20-1 | TRBD1 | 13 | CSATQGSGNEQFF | TGCAGTGCTACACAGGGGTCTGGGAATGAGCAGTTCTTC
TRBJ2-1 | few | TRBV6-2/TRBV6-3 | TRBD2 | 20 | CASSYSSSLAGFFSYNEQFF | TGTGCCAGCAGTTACTCGTCCAGCCTAGCGGGCTTTTTCTCCTACAATGAGCAGTTCTTC
TRBJ2-7 | - | TRBV27 | - | 13 | CASSVRGSYEQYF | TGTGCCAGCAGTGTTAGGGGGTCGTACGAGCAGTACTTC
TRBJ2-7 | many | TRBV5-6 | - | 14 | CASSLSRGSYEQYF | TGTGCCAGCAGCTTGTCCCGGGGCAGCTACGAGCAGTACTTC
TRBJ1-1 | - | TRBV20-1 | - | 12 | CSARERQPEAFF | TGCAGTGCTAGAGAGAGACAGCCTGAAGCTTTCTTT
TRBJ1-5 | - | TRBV7-2 | - | 15 | CASSLDGLGNQPQHF | TGTGCCAGCAGCTTAGACGGCTTGGGCAATCAGCCCCAGCATTTT
TRBJ2-6 | many | TRBV6-5 | TRBD1 | 15 | CASSIQGPGANVLTF | TGTGCCAGCAGTATACAGGGGCCTGGGGCCAACGTCCTGACTTTC
TRBJ2-7 | - | TRBV20-1 | - | 13 | CSARDNGPYEQYF | TGCAGTGCTAGAGATAACGGTCCCTACGAGCAGTACTTC
TRBJ2-2 | few | TRBV4-3 | TRBD2 | 16 | CASSQTLAEYTGELFF | TGCGCCAGCAGCCAAACACTAGCGGAGTACACCGGGGAGCTGTTTTTT
TRBJ2-1 | - | TRBV29-1 | - | 14 | CSVVGILRGHEQFF | TGCAGCGTTGTTGGCATACTCAGGGGACATGAGCAGTTCTTC
TRBJ2-4 | - | TRBV10-3 | - | 16 | CAISETPGLTKNIQYF | TGTGCCATCAGTGAGACTCCGGGACTGACAAAAAACATTCAGTACTTC
TRBJ2-5 | few | TRBV3-1 | - | 15 | CASSQGLTPRETQYF | TGTGCCAGCAGCCAAGGACTGACTCCTAGGGAGACCCAGTACTTC
TRBJ2-1 | - | TRBV6-1 | - | 13 | CASSDLTYNEQFF | TGTGCCAGCAGTGATCTCACCTACAATGAGCAGTTCTTC
TRBJ2-1 | - | TRBV18 | - | 14 | CASSLRSEGNEQFF | TGTGCCAGCTCACTAAGGTCGGAGGGCAATGAGCAGTTCTTC
TRBJ2-1 | - | TRBV7-9 | - | 15 | CASSFDTGAYNEQFF | TGTGCCAGCAGCTTCGATACGGGAGCTTACAATGAGCAGTTCTTC
TRBJ2-7 | - | TRBV10-3 | TRBD1 | 15 | CAISSHDRGVGEQYF | TGTGCCATCAGTTCCCACGACAGGGGAGTAGGCGAGCAGTACTTC